These 23 T cell receptor beta chains share one sample of origin, sequenced in a study of blood T cell repertoires in COVID-19. Profiled with immunoSEQ multiplex PCR; TCRdb holds only in-frame clones, not every one. There are hundreds of thousands of clones in the sample; 85% to 90% occur only once, and 4.4% lies in the top ten. The sequenced sample was peripheral blood. The receptors derive from a man in his fifties or sixties with acute or convalescent COVID-19.

V and J are TRBV5-1 and TRBJ1-2; no firm D call. The germline V and J ends were trimmed by 1 base and 4 bases, with 8 bases remaining between them. The CDR3 length is 13 residues. Germline V lookup: CDR1 SGHRS, CDR2 YFSETQ. For the CDR3, the DNA is TGCGCCAGCAGCTTGCCGACAAGCTATGGCTACACCTTC. Its protein is CASSLPTSYGYTF. Using reference TRBV5-1 and TRBJ1-2 for the parts outside the CDR3, the full variable domain is KAGVTQTPRYLIKTRGQQVTLSCSPISGHRSVSWYQQTPGQGLQFLFEYFSETQRNKGNFPGRFSGRQFSNSRSEMNVSTLELGDSALYLCASSLPTSYGYTFGSGTRLTVV.

The J gene is TRBJ1-1, the V gene TRBV7-6; 7 bases agree with TRBD1. V was pared by 1 base and J by 0 bases, with 5 bases of the junction left unmatched. Germline lookup yields CDR1 SGHVS and CDR2 FNYEAQ. This CDR3 is 16 amino acids long. The CDR3 DNA is TGTGCCAGCAGCTTAGGGCAGGGGGTTATGAACACTGAAGCTTTCTTT. Translating it yields CASSLGQGVMNTEAFF.

The chain employs TRBV19 and TRBJ1-1; tentative D call: TRBD1 (5 bases). CDR1 and CDR2 from the germline V gene are LNHDA and SQIVND (reference sequence). The CDR3 extends over 16 amino acids. Trimming removed 5 bases from V and 3 bases from J, with 19 bases in between. DNA of the CDR3: TGTGCCAGTAGTCCCAGAGGATTAGGGGTAGACACTGAAGCTTTCTTT. It codes for CASSPRGLGVDTEAFF.

The chain joins TRBV10-3 to TRBJ1-1; D call uncertain. Trimming cost V 7 bases and J 1 base, with 7 bases left between them. The CDR3 loop spans 12 amino acids. Germline CDR1 is ENHRY and CDR2 is SYGVKD. Here the CDR3 DNA reads TGTGCCATCAAGCAACGGAACACTGAAGCTTTCTTT. Protein sequence: CAIKQRNTEAFF.

The rearrangement links TRBV5-8 to TRBJ1-1, with 8 nucleotides matching TRBD1. Unmatched junction bases numbered 9, after V lost 1 base and J lost 4 bases. This CDR3 comprises 16 residues. Per germline, CDR1 SGHTS and CDR2 YDEGEE. CDR3 residues: CASSLWSGGGGTEAFF. CDR3 nucleotides: TGTGCCAGCAGCTTGTGGTCAGGGGGCGGGGGCACTGAAGCTTTCTTT.

V usage is TRBV11-2 and J usage is TRBJ2-7; 12 positions match TRBD2. The CDR3 is 17 amino acids. CDR1 and CDR2 (germline): SGHAT, FQNNGV. Germline trimming cut 0 bases from V and 3 bases from J; bases unmatched to any gene: 6. CDR3 loop: CASSLDGLAGTIYEQYF. The CDR3, as DNA: TGTGCCAGCAGCTTAGATGGACTAGCGGGGACGATCTACGAGCAGTACTTC. Full variable domain (remainder filled in from reference TRBV11-2 and TRBJ2-7): EAGVAQSPRYKIIEKRQSVAFWCNPISGHATLYWYQQILGQGPKLLIQFQNNGVVDDSQLPKDRFSAERLKGVDSTLKIQPAKLEDSAVYLCASSLDGLAGTIYEQYFGPGTRLTVT.

The chain employs TRBV3-1 (or the pseudogene TRBV3-2) and TRBJ2-5; 9 bases are shared with TRBD1. Germline CDR1 is LGHDT and CDR2 is YNNKEL (reference sequence). This CDR3 spans 15 amino acids. The V gene end was trimmed by 1 base and the J gene end by 7 bases; junction bases not matched to a gene: 7. CDR3 sequence reads: CASSQVTGGFVTQYF. The CDR3 DNA reads as TGTGCCAGCAGCCAAGTAACAGGGGGCTTTGTGACCCAGTACTTC.

This chain connects TRBV7-2 to TRBJ2-3; a possible D gene is TRBD1 (5 bases). V was clipped by 1 base and J by 2 bases, with 10 bases between them. This CDR3 has 15 amino acids. CDR1 is SGHTA and CDR2 is FQGNSA in the germline V gene. The CDR3 protein is CASSLEGSHTDTQYF. As DNA, the CDR3 is TGTGCCAGCAGCTTAGAGGGGTCTCACACAGATACGCAGTATTTT.

This clone appeared a single time. This chain links TRBV19 with TRBJ2-7; D gene uncertain. V dropped 6 bases and J dropped 3 bases, with 6 bases sitting between them. CDR1 is LNHDA and CDR2 is SQIVND in the germline V gene (reference sequence). The CDR3 loop spans 11 amino acids. The CDR3 coding sequence is TGTGCCAGTAGCCTCGGCTACGAGCAGTACTTC. Amino acids: CASSLGYEQYF.

This clone was seen just once. CDR3 region: CASSASGTSDGTDTQYF. The CDR3 region has the DNA TGTGCCAGCAGTGCATCCGGGACTAGCGATGGCACAGATACGCAGTATTTT. The rearrangement joins TRBV6-4 to TRBJ2-3; 10 bases map to TRBD2. The CDR3 consists of 17 residues. Germline loops: CDR1 MRHNA, CDR2 SNTAGT. The junction had 8 bases not matched to a gene; V was cut back by 4 bases and J by 1 base.

The CDR3 spells CASSGQQHTGNTIYF. As DNA, the CDR3 is TGTGCCAGCTCAGGACAACAGCATACTGGAAACACCATATATTTT. The rearrangement joins TRBV18 to TRBJ1-3; D is perhaps TRBD1 (5 bases). The CDR3 has 15 amino acids. Per the germline V gene, CDR1 is KGHSH and CDR2 is LQKENI. The V gene lost 5 bases and the J gene lost 2 bases, with 13 bases spanning the gap.

V and J are TRBV5-1 and TRBJ2-3, with a weak D call TRBD1 (7 bases). Trimming stripped 4 bases from V and 4 bases from J, with 10 bases between. In germline, CDR1 is SGHRS, CDR2 YFSETQ. The CDR3 spans 13 residues. CDR3 amino acids: CASSTRGADTQYF. In DNA, the CDR3 is TGCGCCAGCAGCACCAGGGGGGCAGATACGCAGTATTTT.

The rearrangement uses TRBV3-1 (or the pseudogene TRBV3-2) and TRBJ1-4, with D tentatively TRBD1 (6 bases). Germline V lookup: CDR1 LGHDT, CDR2 YNNKEL (reference sequence). The CDR3 loop spans 14 amino acids. Trimming stripped 2 bases from V and 5 bases from J, with 9 bases between. Here the CDR3 DNA reads TGTGCCAGCAGCCAAAGGGGGGGAAATGAAAAACTGTTTTTT. Amino acid sequence: CASSQRGGNEKLFF.

V is TRBV11-3 and J is TRBJ2-3; weak D call: TRBD2 (6 bases). V dropped 5 bases and J dropped 2 bases, with 14 bases sitting between them. This CDR3 is 15 amino acids long. Germline V gives CDR1 SGHNT, CDR2 YENEEA. The CDR3 here is CASSQRGAVTDTQYF. As DNA, the CDR3 is TGTGCCAGCAGCCAGCGCGGGGCTGTCACAGATACGCAGTATTTT. The variable domain in full, completed from reference TRBV11-3 and TRBJ2-3, reads EAGVVQSPRYKIIEKKQPVAFWCNPISGHNTLYWYLQNLGQGPELLIRYENEEAVDDSQLPKDRFSAERLKGVDSTLKIQPAELGDSAVYLCASSQRGAVTDTQYFGPGTRLTVL.

This sequence joins TRBV5-5 and TRBJ2-7; tentative D call: TRBD1 (7 bases). From germline, CDR1 is SGHKS and CDR2 YYEKEE (reference sequence). Trimming cost V 0 bases and J 3 bases, with 13 bases left between them. The CDR3 covers 15 residues. CDR3 sequence: CASSLAQGGHYEQYF. In nucleotides, the CDR3 is TGTGCCAGCAGCTTGGCGCAGGGGGGACACTACGAGCAGTACTTC.

The rearrangement joins TRBV5-6 to TRBJ1-5, with TRBD1 matching 7 bases. Germline V lookup: CDR1 SGHDT, CDR2 YYEEEE. The CDR3 has 15 amino acids. J lost 8 bases, V lost 4 bases, and 12 bases had no gene match. The CDR3: CASSRKGGQREPQHF. The CDR3, as DNA: TGTGCCAGCAGCAGGAAAGGGGGACAGAGGGAGCCCCAGCATTTT.

The V call is TRBV4-1, the J call TRBJ1-1, with D uncertain. Per germline, CDR1 MGHRA and CDR2 YSYEKL. This CDR3 is built from 16 residues. The ends were cut back, 0 bases at V and 4 bases at J, with 15 bases in the middle. Here the CDR3 reads CASSQDKSVTGTEAFF. The CDR3 nucleotides read TGCGCCAGCAGCCAAGACAAGTCTGTTACGGGCACTGAAGCTTTCTTT.

This clone came up a few times. The chain links TRBV5-4 to TRBJ2-7; TRBD1 matches at 7 bases. The junction had 3 bases not matched to a gene; V was cut back by 0 bases and J by 0 bases. The CDR3 covers 15 residues. The germline CDR1 and CDR2 sequences are SGHNT and YYREEE (reference sequence). The CDR3 nucleotides are TGTGCCAGCAGCTTGGAGGGGGCTAGCTCCTACGAGCAGTACTTC. It yields the protein CASSLEGASSYEQYF.

This chain joins TRBV2 and TRBJ1-3; unclear D gene. The V gene's germline CDR1 is SNHLY and CDR2 FYNNEI. Trimming took off 7 bases at V and 5 bases at J, with 9 bases between the two ends. The CDR3 spans 12 residues. The CDR3 region is CASTAARNTIYF. The CDR3 coding sequence is TGTGCCAGCACCGCGGCCCGAAACACCATATATTTT.

The chain uses TRBV6-5 and TRBJ2-5, with a tentative D call TRBD2 (6 bases). Germline V gene data show CDR1 as MNHEY and CDR2 as SVGAGI. This CDR3 spans 16 amino acids. The V end lost 0 bases, the J end lost 5 bases, and 16 bases lay between the germline ends. CDR3 sequence reads: CASSYSMGGVGETQYF. CDR3 nucleotides: TGTGCCAGCAGTTACTCGATGGGGGGAGTGGGGGAGACCCAGTACTTC.

The rearrangement uses TRBV3-1 (or the pseudogene TRBV3-2) and TRBJ2-1, with 12 bases matching TRBD2. The junction had 6 bases not matched to a gene; V was cut back by 5 bases and J by 7 bases. The CDR3 runs to 15 residues. Germline CDR1 and CDR2: LGHDT and YNNKEL (reference sequence). For the CDR3, the DNA is TGTGCCAGCAGCTCCCTAGCGGGGGGGCCGAATGAGCAGTTCTTC. Translating it yields CASSSLAGGPNEQFF.

The chain couples TRBV29-1 to TRBJ2-5; 7 positions match TRBD1. Trimming cost V 2 bases and J 5 bases; bases outside gene matches: 5. The CDR3 contains 13 residues. The germline gives CDR1 SQVTM, CDR2 ANQGSEA. This chain's CDR3 is CSVETGAGETQYF. The CDR3 DNA sequence: TGCAGCGTTGAAACAGGGGCTGGTGAGACCCAGTACTTC. Filled out from reference TRBV29-1 and TRBJ2-5, the complete variable domain reads SAVISQKPSRDICQRGTSLTIQCQVDSQVTMMFWYRQQPGQSLTLIATANQGSEATYESGFVIDKFPISRPNLTFSTLTVSNMSPEDSSIYLCSVETGAGETQYFGPGTRLLVL.

This clone appeared a single time. This sequence joins TRBV7-9 and TRBJ2-7; D unclear. The V gene lost 3 bases and the J gene lost 7 bases, with 19 bases spanning the gap. Per germline, CDR1 SEHNR and CDR2 FQNEAQ (reference sequence). The CDR3 covers 15 residues. The CDR3 region has the DNA TGTGCCAGCAGCTTCTTGTCCTACAACTACGAGGAGCAGTACTTC. It is translated as CASSFLSYNYEEQYF.